This is a list of T cell receptor beta chains from one sample in a study of shared clonotypes between healthy human individuals. Sequenced by immunoSEQ multiplex PCR; TCRdb stores in-frame clones only, minus some. The sample lists around 1 million clones, over 75% occurring once. The sequenced sample consisted of memory CD4+ T cells sorted from blood. Source of these receptors: a man younger than 30 in good health. Both conserved end residues are part of each CDR3. A D gene is named only where the DNA matches it firmly. The size field is filled for only some rows; it gives once, few, many or a size class.

>TRBV29-1|TRBJ2-3|14|few|.
TGCAGCGTTGAAGATTTAGGCAGGACAGATACGCAGTATTTT
CSVEDLGRTDTQYF
>TRBV4-1|TRBJ2-1|12|.|.
TGCGCCAGCGGTTGGGGGGACAATGAGCAGTTCTTC
CASGWGDNEQFF
>TRBV7-2|TRBJ2-7|18|.|TRBD2
TGTGCCAGCAGCTTCTCCTCTAGCGGGAGGACCCTTCTCTACGAGCAGTACTTC
CASSFSSSGRTLLYEQYF
>TRBV16|TRBJ1-2|14|.|.
TGTGCCAGCAGCCAAAACAGGGCAGACTATGGCTACACCTTC
CASSQNRADYGYTF
>TRBV30|TRBJ1-2|14|few|.
TGTGCCTGGAGTCTTTCTACAGGGACATGGGGCTACACCTTC
CAWSLSTGTWGYTF
>TRBV5-4|TRBJ2-1|15|.|TRBD1
TGTGCCAGCAGCAGGGGACAGAACATCTACAATGAGCAGTTCTTC
CASSRGQNIYNEQFF
>TRBV5-1|TRBJ2-3|14|many|TRBD1
TGCGCCAGCAGCTCAGGGGGTTCGGGAGATACGCAGTATTTT
CASSSGGSGDTQYF
>TRBV11-2|TRBJ2-5|12|once|.
TGTGCCAGCAGCGCCACAGACCGCGCCCAGTACTTC
CASSATDRAQYF
>TRBV28|TRBJ2-7|15|.|TRBD1
TGTGCCAGCAGTTCAAATCCGGGACAGGGAGTCGAGCAGTACTTC
CASSSNPGQGVEQYF
>TRBV25-1|TRBJ1-4|12|.|.
TGTGCCAGCAGCCCTGGTCGTGAAAAACTGTTTTTT
CASSPGREKLFF
>TRBV5-1|TRBJ2-2|17|.|TRBD2
TGCGCCAGCAGCTTAGCTAGCGGAGCCCCGAACACCGGGGAGCTGTTTTTT
CASSLASGAPNTGELFF
>TRBV6-1|TRBJ2-3|13|.|.
TGTGCCAGCAGGGTCCGGGACACAGATACGCAGTATTTT
CASRVRDTDTQYF
>TRBV10-3|TRBJ2-3|16|.|TRBD1
TGTGCCATCAGTGAGGGGACAGCTTATAGCACAGATACGCAGTATTTT
CAISEGTAYSTDTQYF
>TRBV4-1|TRBJ2-7|16|.|.
TGCGCCAGCAGCCAAGGCCCAGGACGTTTTTTTTACGAGCAGTACTTC
CASSQGPGRFFYEQYF
>TRBV11-2|TRBJ2-2|14|.|.
TGTGCCAGCAGCTTAGCGCTTAGGACCGGGGAGCTGTTTTTT
CASSLALRTGELFF
>TRBV6-1|TRBJ2-3|14|.|.
TGTGCCAGCAGGAGGGAACAGGGCGCAGATACGCAGTATTTT
CASRREQGADTQYF
>TRBV5-1|TRBJ2-7|14|.|.
TGCGCCAGCAAGAAGGGGGAATCTTGGTACGAGCAGTACTTC
CASKKGESWYEQYF
>TRBV9|TRBJ2-1|14|.|TRBD1
TGTGCCAGCAATAGGGGACAGGGCGTCAATGAGCAGTTCTTC
CASNRGQGVNEQFF
>TRBV11-2|TRBJ2-7|9|once|.
TGTGCCAGCAGCTGCCAGGGGTACTTC
CASSCQGYF
>TRBV4-3|TRBJ2-2|14|.|.
TGCGCCAGCAGCCAAGAAACGGGGACCGGGGAGCTGTTTTTT
CASSQETGTGELFF
>TRBV4-3|TRBJ1-2|13|.|.
TGCGCCAGCAGCCAAGATTCAACGGCTGGCTACACCTTC
CASSQDSTAGYTF
>TRBV5-1|TRBJ1-4|14|.|.
TGCGCCAGCGGAACGGGGACAACTAATGAAAAACTGTTTTTT
CASGTGTTNEKLFF
>TRBV19|TRBJ1-2|14|few|.
TGTGCCAGTAGTATAACCAGGGACGGCTATGGCTACACCTTC
CASSITRDGYGYTF
>TRBV11-3|TRBJ2-1|11|few|.
TGTGCCAGCAGCTTCCGTGGTGAGCAGTTCTTC
CASSFRGEQFF
>TRBV7-9|TRBJ2-2|14|.|.
TGTGCCAGCAGCTTACCATTGAACACCGGGGAGCTGTTTTTT
CASSLPLNTGELFF
>TRBV30|TRBJ2-2|15|.|TRBD2
TGTGCCTGGAGCGGACTAGCGGGAATGGAACGGGAGCTGTTTTTT
CAWSGLAGMERELFF
>TRBV5-1|TRBJ2-2|15|.|.
TGCGCCAGCAGCTTGGAGGGGCGAGAGACCGGGGAGCTGTTTTTT
CASSLEGRETGELFF
>TRBV7-2|TRBJ2-2|15|.|TRBD2
TGTGCCAGCAGCTTAGACCTAGCGGTCACCGGGGAGCTGTTTTTT
CASSLDLAVTGELFF
>TRBV5-4|TRBJ1-6|13|.|.
TGTGCCAGCAGCCGGGACATTAATTCACCCCTCCACTTT
CASSRDINSPLHF
>TRBV28|TRBJ2-3|19|.|.
TGTGCCAGCTTATCTAGCAGTTTATATGGTGGGGCGGGGACAGATACGCAGTATTTT
CASLSSSLYGGAGTDTQYF
>TRBV19|TRBJ1-2|13|.|.
TGTGCCAGTAGTCAGGGCTGGGACTATGGCTACACCTTC
CASSQGWDYGYTF
>TRBV6-1|TRBJ1-2|13|.|TRBD1
TGTGCCAGCAGCCAGACAGGGGGCTATGGCTACACCTTC
CASSQTGGYGYTF
>TRBV18|TRBJ2-2|12|.|.
TGTGCCAGCTCACCACCCACCGGGGAGCTGTTTTTT
CASSPPTGELFF
>TRBV11-3|TRBJ1-1|12|.|.
TGTGCCAGCAGCCCTAGGTCTGGTGAAGCTTTCTTT
CASSPRSGEAFF
>TRBV5-4|TRBJ1-4|16|few|TRBD1
TGTGCCAGCAGCTTGGGGGGACAGGGAACGGGAGAAAAACTGTTTTTT
CASSLGGQGTGEKLFF
>TRBV4-1|TRBJ1-6|19|few|TRBD1
TGCGCCAGCAGCCAGGTTCTCTCAGGGGGCAGCTCCTATAATTCACCCCTCCACTTT
CASSQVLSGGSSYNSPLHF
>TRBV7-6|TRBJ2-3|11|.|.
TGTGCCAGCAGCGTTAGTGATACGCAGTATTTT
CASSVSDTQYF
>TRBV29-1|TRBJ2-3|15|.|.
TGCAGCGTTGCCGCCGGGTCCCAATTCACAGATACGCAGTATTTT
CSVAAGSQFTDTQYF
>TRBV4-1|TRBJ1-2|14|once|.
TGCGCCAGCAGCCATGACAGCCTTAACTATGGCTACACCTTC
CASSHDSLNYGYTF
>TRBV19|TRBJ1-5|12|.|.
TGTGCCAGTAGTATTAAGACCCAGCCCCAGCATTTT
CASSIKTQPQHF
>TRBV7-9|TRBJ2-7|14|.|TRBD1
TGTGCCAGCAGCTTAGGGGACAGGGGCTACGAGCAGTACTTC
CASSLGDRGYEQYF
>TRBV9|TRBJ1-3|13|.|.
TGTGCCAGCAGCGGCCCCTCTGGAAACACCATATATTTT
CASSGPSGNTIYF
>TRBV28|TRBJ2-3|14|.|.
TGTGCCAGCAGACCTCCCGGGACAACCCCGGAGACGTATTTT
CASRPPGTTPETYF
>TRBV7-2|TRBJ2-5|14|.|TRBD2
TGTGCCAGCAGCAGCAGCGGGGGGGTGAAGACCCAGTACTTC
CASSSSGGVKTQYF
>TRBV5-1|TRBJ2-7|15|.|.
TGCGCCAGCAGCCTCTACCGGGACCCGGCTGGGGAGCAGTACTTC
CASSLYRDPAGEQYF
>TRBV28|TRBJ2-3|14|.|TRBD1
TGTGCCAGCAGCGGGACAGGGGGCACAGATACGCAGTATTTT
CASSGTGGTDTQYF
>TRBV6-1|TRBJ2-5|11|.|.
TGTGCCAGCCAATGGCTAGAGACCCAGTACTTC
CASQWLETQYF
>TRBV28|TRBJ1-5|13|.|.
TGTGCCAGCCAGACAGGCTCAACGCTACCCCAGCATTTT
CASQTGSTLPQHF
>TRBV19|TRBJ2-5|16|.|TRBD2
TGTGCCAGTAGTAGGACTAGCGGGGGCCTCCAAGAGACCCAGTACTTC
CASSRTSGGLQETQYF
>TRBV6-5|TRBJ2-3|13|.|.
TGTGCCAGCAGTCACTCCAAGGTGGATACGCAGTATTTT
CASSHSKVDTQYF